This TCR beta chain was sequenced in a study of CD4+ T cells in melanoma. General study findings and limits: A reported correlation linked neoantigen-specific CD4+ T cells to CD8+, macrophage and B cell function. In melanoma, neoantigen-specific CD4+ T cells reportedly differed in differentiation state.

Libraries were prepared by immunoSEQ multiplex PCR; TCRdb keeps only in-frame clonotypes and omits some of them. Of about 54,000 clones in the sample, 60% to 80% were seen once. This clone was seen a handful of times. Antigen: not known. This CDR3 spans 15 amino acids. V gave up 11 bases and J gave up 5 bases; unmatched junction bases: 12. Germline CDR1 MNHEY, CDR2 SMNVEV (reference sequence). This clonotype originated in a human donor with melanoma. The chain is built from TRBV27 and TRBJ2-7, with TRBD2 matching 13 bases. The material sequenced was tumor tissue. CDR3 protein: CAASRGTSGANEQYF. The DNA of the CDR3 is TGTGCCGCGTCACGGGGGACTAGCGGGGCCAACGAGCAGTACTTC.